Listed below are T cell receptor beta chains from one sample, sequenced in a study of CD8+ T cells in alopecia areata. The protocol was immunoSEQ multiplex PCR, while the TCRdb copy is restricted to in-frame clones and leaves out a portion. Of some 200,000 clones in the sample, 43% were seen once. Sample: CD4+ T cells sorted from blood, taken at approximately week 37, from a patient treated with tofacitinib. These receptors originate from a human donor with alopecia areata. Each CDR3 is given with its conserved first and last residue. Fields, in order: V gene, J gene, clone size, D gene, CDR3 protein, CDR3 DNA. The D gene is left open where the match is weak. The size of a clone is reported for some rows only, either as once, few or many, or as a class for expanded clones.

>TRBV9|TRBJ2-5|NA|TRBD2
CASSHTSGSEETQYF
TGTGCCAGCAGCCATACTAGCGGGAGTGAAGAGACCCAGTACTTC
>TRBV29-1|TRBJ2-7|few|TRBD1
CSVVGDRGSTYEQYF
TGCAGCGTTGTGGGGGACAGGGGGTCTACCTACGAGCAGTACTTC
>TRBV7-3|TRBJ2-7|NA|TRBD2
CASSPGGGRGSYEQYF
TGTGCCAGCAGCCCCGGGGGCGGGAGGGGCTCCTACGAGCAGTACTTC
>TRBV5-6|TRBJ1-1|NA|NA
CASSLVADWDTEAFF
TGTGCCAGCAGCTTGGTGGCGGATTGGGACACTGAAGCTTTCTTT
>TRBV2|TRBJ2-7|NA|NA
CASSEATNYEQYF
TGTGCCAGCAGTGAGGCTACCAACTACGAGCAGTACTTC
>TRBV5-1|TRBJ2-1|NA|TRBD2
CASSWATSGGWSDEQFF
TGCGCCAGCAGCTGGGCGACTAGCGGAGGCTGGTCCGATGAGCAGTTCTTC
>TRBV7-2|TRBJ2-7|once|TRBD2
CASSRRGGGSTYEQYF
TGTGCCAGCAGCCGCCGGGGAGGCGGGAGTACATACGAGCAGTACTTC
>TRBV29-1|TRBJ2-7|NA|TRBD2
CSVGRLASHEQYF
TGCAGCGTTGGCCGACTAGCGTCCCACGAGCAGTACTTC
>TRBV10-3|TRBJ2-5|once|TRBD1
CAISRQGRPETQYF
TGTGCCATCAGTCGACAGGGACGCCCAGAGACCCAGTACTTC
>TRBV4-3|TRBJ2-7|NA|TRBD1
CASSLTTGLHEQYF
TGCGCCAGCAGCCTCACGACAGGGCTCCACGAGCAGTACTTC
>TRBV7-2|TRBJ2-2|few|NA
CASSLAVGSSGELFF
TGTGCCAGCAGCTTAGCGGTGGGGAGCTCGGGGGAGCTGTTTTTT
>TRBV18|TRBJ2-1|NA|TRBD1
CASSPGVAHRGDEQFF
TGTGCCAGCTCACCAGGAGTGGCCCACAGGGGAGATGAGCAGTTCTTC
>TRBV11-2|TRBJ2-1|NA|NA
CASSQGRESREQFF
TGTGCCAGCAGCCAGGGGCGGGAGTCACGCGAGCAGTTCTTC
>TRBV2|TRBJ2-7|few|NA
CASNGGGGTYEQYF
TGTGCCAGCAATGGGGGAGGAGGAACCTACGAGCAGTACTTC
>TRBV7-2|TRBJ2-3|NA|TRBD1
CASSQGAIADTQYF
TGTGCCAGCAGCCAGGGGGCTATCGCAGATACGCAGTATTTT
>TRBV5-1|TRBJ1-3|few|TRBD1
CASSVDGTGVGYF
TGCGCCAGCAGCGTAGACGGGACAGGAGTTGGATATTTT
>TRBV29-1|TRBJ2-7|few|TRBD1
CSVEDRQGLPNEQYF
TGCAGCGTTGAAGATAGACAGGGGTTACCAAACGAGCAGTACTTC
>TRBV7-2|TRBJ2-2|NA|NA
CASSLMGNSAGELFF
TGTGCCAGCAGCTTAATGGGGAATTCGGCCGGGGAGCTGTTTTTT
>TRBV11-2|TRBJ2-1|NA|NA
CASSLDGDYSLREQFF
TGTGCCAGCAGCTTAGATGGTGACTACTCCCTACGAGAGCAGTTCTTC
>TRBV30|TRBJ1-2|few|NA
CAWSSNYGYTF
TGTGCCTGGAGTTCAAACTATGGCTACACCTTC
>TRBV29-1|TRBJ2-2|few|TRBD2
CSGGLAGETNTGELFF
TGCAGCGGGGGGCTAGCGGGAGAGACGAACACCGGGGAGCTGTTTTTT
>TRBV4-1|TRBJ1-4|NA|NA
CASSPIPNEKLFF
TGCGCCAGCAGCCCCATCCCGAATGAAAAACTGTTTTTT
>TRBV28|TRBJ1-5|NA|NA
CASSSGAGNQPQHF
TGTGCCAGCAGCTCAGGGGCCGGGAATCAGCCCCAGCATTTT
>TRBV15|TRBJ2-5|few|TRBD2
CATSSDRGGSQETQYF
TGTGCCACCAGTTCCGACAGAGGCGGGAGCCAAGAGACCCAGTACTTC
>TRBV7-9|TRBJ1-1|NA|NA
CASSQVGSYRNTEAFF
TGTGCCAGCAGCCAGGTGGGCAGCTACAGGAACACTGAAGCTTTCTTT
>TRBV7-9|TRBJ2-5|NA|TRBD2
CASSFMGLAEETQYF
TGTGCCAGCAGCTTTATGGGACTAGCGGAAGAGACCCAGTACTTC
>TRBV29-1|TRBJ2-7|few|NA
CSVDIVGVGRYEQYF
TGCAGCGTTGATATTGTGGGCGTAGGGAGGTACGAGCAGTACTTC
>TRBV4-3|TRBJ1-1|NA|NA
CASSQGTLNTEAFF
TGCGCCAGCAGCCAAGGGACATTGAACACTGAAGCTTTCTTT
>TRBV14|TRBJ2-7|NA|NA
CASSQDLGPAAYEQYF
TGTGCCAGCAGCCAAGATCTAGGACCCGCAGCCTACGAGCAGTACTTC
>TRBV29-1|TRBJ2-5|few|TRBD2
CSAKGLAVETQYF
TGCAGCGCCAAGGGACTAGCGGTAGAGACCCAGTACTTC
>TRBV5-1|TRBJ2-3|NA|NA
CASSYRWDTQYF
TGCGCCAGCAGCTACCGATGGGATACGCAGTATTTT
>TRBV19|TRBJ2-6|NA|NA
CASSNHRTAQGANVLTF
TGTGCCAGTAGTAACCACCGGACAGCTCAAGGGGCCAACGTCCTGACTTTC
>TRBV2|TRBJ2-5|NA|TRBD1
CASKSTGQAQETQYF
TGTGCCAGCAAATCTACCGGACAGGCCCAAGAGACCCAGTACTTC
>TRBV11-2|TRBJ1-5|few|NA
CASSLRADGNQPQHF
TGTGCCAGCAGCCTCCGGGCGGACGGCAATCAGCCCCAGCATTTT
>TRBV6-4|TRBJ1-5|NA|NA
CASLKGRAAWPQHF
TGTGCCAGCCTTAAAGGACGGGCAGCATGGCCCCAGCATTTT
>TRBV6-6|TRBJ2-7|NA|TRBD2
CASRHSGPSSYEQYF
TGTGCCAGCAGACATAGCGGGCCGAGCTCCTACGAGCAGTACTTC
>TRBV30|TRBJ2-4|few|TRBD2
CAWSPGLAGANPKNIQYF
TGTGCCTGGAGTCCGGGACTAGCGGGAGCGAATCCCAAAAACATTCAGTACTTC
>TRBV5-1|TRBJ2-1|NA|TRBD2
CASSLTSGSYNEQFF
TGCGCCAGCAGCCTAACTAGCGGATCCTACAATGAGCAGTTCTTC
>TRBV9|TRBJ2-3|NA|TRBD2
CASSDPGGTDTQYF
TGTGCCAGCAGCGACCCGGGAGGTACAGATACGCAGTATTTT
>TRBV29-1|TRBJ2-2|few|TRBD1
CSVVGQENTGELFF
TGCAGCGTTGTTGGACAGGAGAACACCGGGGAGCTGTTTTTT
>TRBV13|TRBJ1-2|NA|TRBD1
CASSLQGVRGYTF
TGTGCCAGCAGCTTACAGGGGGTGCGTGGCTACACCTTC
>TRBV5-1|TRBJ2-7|NA|NA
CASSWGSGTDDEQYF
TGCGCCAGCAGCTGGGGCTCGGGGACGGATGACGAGCAGTACTTC
>TRBV6-5|TRBJ1-5|NA|NA
CASRGRDGNQPQHF
TGTGCCAGCAGAGGCAGGGACGGCAATCAGCCCCAGCATTTT
>TRBV30|TRBJ1-5|NA|NA
CAWSSRGNQPQHF
TGTGCCTGGAGTAGCAGAGGAAATCAGCCCCAGCATTTT
>TRBV19|TRBJ2-2|few|NA
CASSIGGRGEELFF
TGTGCCAGTAGTATTGGGGGGCGCGGGGAAGAGCTGTTTTTT
>TRBV6-1|TRBJ2-7|NA|NA
CASSGQAGTYEQYF
TGTGCCAGCAGTGGACAGGCTGGAACCTACGAGCAGTACTTC
>TRBV30|TRBJ2-7|NA|TRBD1
CAWSGRGLFEQYF
TGTGCCTGGAGTGGCAGGGGGCTATTCGAGCAGTACTTC
>TRBV29-1|TRBJ2-3|few|NA
CSVEDLGGRITDTQYF
TGCAGCGTTGAAGATCTGGGGGGGCGCATCACAGATACGCAGTATTTT
>TRBV7-3|TRBJ2-3|many|TRBD1
CASSLMGQGDTQYF
TGTGCCAGCAGCTTAATGGGACAGGGGGATACGCAGTATTTT
>TRBV6-6|TRBJ1-4|NA|TRBD1
CASTSQGAYEKLFF
TGTGCCAGCACCTCACAGGGGGCTTACGAAAAACTGTTTTTT
>TRBV30|TRBJ1-1|NA|NA
CAWGVQTNTEAFF
TGTGCCTGGGGGGTACAGACGAACACTGAAGCTTTCTTT
>TRBV28|TRBJ1-5|few|TRBD1
CASSFPGGGGQPQHF
TGTGCCAGCAGTTTCCCAGGGGGCGGGGGTCAGCCCCAGCATTTT
>TRBV18|TRBJ2-5|NA|TRBD2
CASSPRRGAGGGETQYF
TGTGCCAGCTCACCCCGCCGCGGAGCGGGAGGCGGTGAGACCCAGTACTTC
>TRBV11-3|TRBJ2-2|NA|NA
CASSQEGLNTGELFF
TGTGCCAGCAGCCAAGAGGGGCTGAACACCGGGGAGCTGTTTTTT